The TCR beta chain described here comes from a study of CD8+CD57+ T cells in acquired aplastic anemia (dated by TCRdb to the late 2010s). General notes on the study: Extracted DNA from sorted CD4+ and CD8+ cells averaged 3.2 ug, ranging from about 0.18 to 27.4 ug. Healthy donor samples averaged approximately 10 million reads for CD4+ and about 11 million for CD8+ cells.

This clonotype was picked up a small number of times. What this receptor recognizes is not known. No base qualities exist here, and no much larger clone lies one base off it. Genomic DNA served as template for TCR beta VDJ combination and CDR3 sequence profiling. An Illumina HiSeq 2000 was the platform used for TCR repertoire sequencing. Per the source publication's procedure: TRBV/TRBJ rearrangement plots, CDR3 size and DJ length profiles, and Simpson's diversity index were used to evaluate the repertoires. The most abundant DNA sequence in the deep sequencing data was defined as the immunodominant clone. CDR3 amino acid sequences were screened for sharing across subjects and were compared with published repertoires and the VDJdb database. TCRdb itself trimmed the public reads at Q25 with fastp, ran MiXCR and retained productive beta chains. Each CDR3 protein gets just one entry, which takes the most common genes and DNA from the rows behind it. For this entry, the V and J calls and clone size follow TCRdb and not the study's own pipeline. In this sample the table shows some 190,000 distinct CDR3 sequences, under 55% of which occur a single time. Jointly, the top ten make up around 2.9% of the sample.

In the study, sorted CD4+ and CD8+ blood T cells from patients with severe aplastic anemia and from healthy subjects underwent deep sequencing of TCR repertoires. Ficoll-Paque density gradient centrifugation was used to isolate peripheral blood mononuclear cells. CD4+ and CD8+ T cells were sorted by FACS or magnetic beads before DNA extraction. The CDR3 has 16 amino acids, counting the end cysteine and phenylalanine. The only DNA kept is the CDR3, 48 bases in frame from the first base. From the germline V gene, CDR1 is SGHRS and CDR2 is YFSETQ. The trim is 4 bases for V and 0 bases for J, with a gap of 13 bases between the germline ends. Findings and caveats that apply to the study as a whole: No significant difference in CD8+ Simpson's diversity was found between patients and healthy controls (P=0.060). Twenty-nine CD8+ CDR3 sequences were shared between patients and controls but appeared highly expressed in patients and within their immunodominant clones.

Source material: sorted CD4+, CD8+, or CD8+CD57+ T cells (not recorded which) from PBMCs. The sequence joins TRBV5-1 to TRBJ1-4; no D gene is confidently identified. The sequence came from a human donor in good health. The CDR3 region reads CASSDLPSATNEKLFF. The DNA sequence is TGCGCCAGCAGCGACCTTCCCTCTGCAACTAATGAAAAACTGTTTTTT.